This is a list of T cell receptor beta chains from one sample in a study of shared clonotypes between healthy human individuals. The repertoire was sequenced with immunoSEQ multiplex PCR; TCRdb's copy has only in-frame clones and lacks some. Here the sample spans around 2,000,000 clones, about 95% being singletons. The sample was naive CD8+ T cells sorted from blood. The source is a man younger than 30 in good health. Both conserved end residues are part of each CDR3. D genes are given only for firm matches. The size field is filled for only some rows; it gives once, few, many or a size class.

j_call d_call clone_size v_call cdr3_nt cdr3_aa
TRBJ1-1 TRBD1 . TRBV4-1 TGCGCCAGCAGCCATGAACAGGGGCTTGACACTGAAGCTTTCTTT CASSHEQGLDTEAFF
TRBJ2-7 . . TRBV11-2 TGTGCCAGCAGCCCCCAGGGCGAGGACTACTACGAGCAGTACTTC CASSPQGEDYYEQYF
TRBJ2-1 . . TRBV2 TGTGCCAGCAGTGAATATCAACAGGGAGCCTACAATGAGCAGTTCTTC CASSEYQQGAYNEQFF
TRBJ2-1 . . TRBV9 TGTGCCAGCAGCGCGGAGAGGAGCTCCTACAATGAGCAGTTCTTC CASSAERSSYNEQFF
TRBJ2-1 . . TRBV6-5 TGTGCCAGCACTACGCTCGTCAACAATGAGCAGTTCTTC CASTTLVNNEQFF
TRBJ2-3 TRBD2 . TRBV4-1 TGCGCCAGCAGCCAAGTTATTAGCGGGAGTCCAGATACGCAGTATTTT CASSQVISGSPDTQYF
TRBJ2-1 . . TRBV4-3 TGCGCCAGCAGCCAAGATCGGGCTACATTATACAATGAGCAGTTCTTC CASSQDRATLYNEQFF
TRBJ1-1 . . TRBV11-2 TGTGCCAGCAGCACTAAACTTGGGGGGCTTCTCACTGAAGCTTTCTTT CASSTKLGGLLTEAFF
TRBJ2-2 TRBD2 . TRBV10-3 TGTGCCATCAGTGATCTAGCGGGGGAGGCCGGGGAGCTGTTTTTT CAISDLAGEAGELFF
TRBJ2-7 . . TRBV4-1 TGCGCCAGCAGCCCCGAAGGTGGGACGGTGCTGTACGAGCAGTACTTC CASSPEGGTVLYEQYF
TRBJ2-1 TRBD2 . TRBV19 TGTGCCAGTAGTCCGACTAGCGGGGGAGTGGATGAGCAGTTCTTC CASSPTSGGVDEQFF
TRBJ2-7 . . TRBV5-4 TGTGCCAGCAGCTCCCCTGGAACCCTTGGGTACGAGCAGTACTTC CASSSPGTLGYEQYF
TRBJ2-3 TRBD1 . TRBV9 TGTGCCAGCAGCGTAGTAGGGGGCGATCATACGCAGTATTTT CASSVVGGDHTQYF
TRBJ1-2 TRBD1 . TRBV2 TGTGCCAGCAAAATGACAGGGATTCCGAGGGACTATGGCTACACCTTC CASKMTGIPRDYGYTF
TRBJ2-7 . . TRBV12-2 TGTGCAAGTCGCTTAGCGCAAGAAGGTTCCTACGAGCAGTACTTC CASRLAQEGSYEQYF
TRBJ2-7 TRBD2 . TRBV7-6 TGTGCCAGCAGCTTATTTTGGTTGAAGCGACTAGCAGCCTACGAGCAGTACTTC CASSLFWLKRLAAYEQYF
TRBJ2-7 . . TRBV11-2 TGTGCCAGCAGCCCAACTGGGGTGGGCGAGCAGTACTTC CASSPTGVGEQYF
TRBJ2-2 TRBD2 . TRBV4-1 TGCGCCAGCAGCCAAGTCGGTAGCGGGAGAATCGGCGACACCGGGGAGCTGTTTTTT CASSQVGSGRIGDTGELFF
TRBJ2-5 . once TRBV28 TGTGCCAGCAGTTTATTCCGTTCCCAAGAGACCCAGTACTTC CASSLFRSQETQYF
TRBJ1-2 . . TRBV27 TGTGCCAGCAGTAGGGTGAGCTATGGCTACACCTTC CASSRVSYGYTF
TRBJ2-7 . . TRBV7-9 TGTGCCAGCAGCTCAGGTCAGGGCGTCATAGACTACGAGCAGTACTTC CASSSGQGVIDYEQYF
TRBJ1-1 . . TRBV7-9 TGTGCCATCCGGGGGGCCGGAAAGAACACTGAAGCTTTCTTT CAIRGAGKNTEAFF
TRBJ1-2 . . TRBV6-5 TGTGCCAGCAGTTCCCGGACAGAAGCCATGGACTATGGCTACACCTTC CASSSRTEAMDYGYTF
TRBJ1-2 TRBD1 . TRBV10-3 TGTGCCATCGGATGGACAGGGAATAATGGCTACACCTTC CAIGWTGNNGYTF
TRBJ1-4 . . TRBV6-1 TGTGCCAGCAGTGCGCCAACAGGGTCCTACGAAAAACTGTTTTTT CASSAPTGSYEKLFF
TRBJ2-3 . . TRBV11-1 TGTGCCAGCAGCTCACCTGCGTTTAGCACAGATACGCAGTATTTT CASSSPAFSTDTQYF
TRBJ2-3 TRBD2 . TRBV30 TGTGCCTGGAATCTAGCGGGGGGCACAGATACGCAGTATTTT CAWNLAGGTDTQYF
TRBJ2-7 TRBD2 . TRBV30 TGTGCCTGGAGTCGACTAGCGGGGGATGCAATGTACTTC CAWSRLAGDAMYF
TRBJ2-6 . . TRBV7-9 TGTGCCAGCAGCTTAGCCCCGGGCTCTGGGGCCAACGTCCTGACTTTC CASSLAPGSGANVLTF
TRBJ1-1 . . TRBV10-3 TGTGCCATCAGTCAGGATCTGAACACTGAAGCTTTCTTT CAISQDLNTEAFF
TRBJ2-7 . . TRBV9 TGTGCCAGCAGCCCTGGGGGCCTTACCTACGAGCAGTACTTC CASSPGGLTYEQYF
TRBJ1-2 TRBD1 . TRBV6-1 TGTGCCAGCAGACGATTTACAGGGGGTCGAGAGGGCTACACCTTC CASRRFTGGREGYTF
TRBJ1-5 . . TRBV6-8 TGTGCCAGCAGTCCAAATCAGCCCCAGCATTTT CASSPNQPQHF
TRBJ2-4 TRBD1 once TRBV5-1 TGCGCCAGCAGCTTGGCCCAGGGGGCAACCAAAAACATTCAGTACTTC CASSLAQGATKNIQYF
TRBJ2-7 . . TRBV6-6 TGTGCCAGCAGTTACTCCCAAGGGGGATACGAGCAGTACTTC CASSYSQGGYEQYF
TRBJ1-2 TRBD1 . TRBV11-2 TGTGCCAGCAGCTTGGGGGATACAGGGGCCTATGGCTACACCTTC CASSLGDTGAYGYTF
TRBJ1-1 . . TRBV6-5 TGTGCCACCCAAGGAAACACTGAAGCTTTCTTT CATQGNTEAFF
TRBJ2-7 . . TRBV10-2 TGCGCCAGCAGTGAGTCTTGGAGGGTGAGCGACGAGCAGTACTTC CASSESWRVSDEQYF
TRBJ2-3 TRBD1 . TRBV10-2 TGCGCCAGCAACGAGGACAGGGGCGCAGATACGCAGTATTTT CASNEDRGADTQYF
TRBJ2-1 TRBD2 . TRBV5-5 TGTGCCAGCAGCAAATTAGCGGGAGCTGGGGCCTACAATGAGCAGTTCTTC CASSKLAGAGAYNEQFF
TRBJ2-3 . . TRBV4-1 TGCGCCAGCAGCCAAGACTGGGATACGCAGTATTTT CASSQDWDTQYF
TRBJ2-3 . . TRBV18 TGTGCCAGCTCACTTTGGGGACGGACGACGTCAGATACGCAGTATTTT CASSLWGRTTSDTQYF
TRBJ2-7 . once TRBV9 TGTGCCAGCAGCCCAAGCAGGGGGGCCACCTACGAGCAGTACTTC CASSPSRGATYEQYF
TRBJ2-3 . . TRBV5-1 TGCGCCAGCAGCTTGGTTGCGGGCCCAGATACGCAGTATTTT CASSLVAGPDTQYF
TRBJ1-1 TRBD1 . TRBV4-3 TGCGCCAGCAGCCGGACATTCGGGGACAGGGTGGATTCGGGTACTGAAGCTTTCTTT CASSRTFGDRVDSGTEAFF
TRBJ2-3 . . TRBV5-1 TGCGCCAGCACCGGGGCAGATACGCAGTATTTT CASTGADTQYF
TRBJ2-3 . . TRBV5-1 TGCGCCAGCAGCTTGGAGTCCCGGGACTCAGATACGCAGTATTTT CASSLESRDSDTQYF
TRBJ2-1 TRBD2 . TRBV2 TGTGCCAGCATTGAGGACGCGGTAGCGGGAGGCTCCTACAATGAGCAGTTCTTC CASIEDAVAGGSYNEQFF
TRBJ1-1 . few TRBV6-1 TGTGCCAGCAGTAAAGCCGCGGGACACACAAAAGGAATGAACACTGAAGCTTTCTTT CASSKAAGHTKGMNTEAFF